Sequencing of this T cell receptor (beta chain) was carried out in a study of CD8 T cells in ankylosing spondylitis. Study-level points and caveats: What seemed typical of ankylosing spondylitis blood was a TCR beta motif built from several highly homologous variants. In ankylosing spondylitis patients, matched synovial fluid reportedly showed significant enrichment of disease-linked clones.

Scientists made TCR beta libraries using quantitative 5'-RACE with molecular barcodes. TCRdb independently ran MiXCR on the 5' RACE reads; one entry per CDR3 protein. Here the sample spans roughly 370,000 distinct CDR3 sequences, around 22% being singletons. This CDR3 spans 15 amino acids. CDR1 and CDR2 from the germline V gene are SEHNR and FQNEAQ (reference sequence). V gave up 1 base and J gave up 2 bases, with 10 bases separating them. This clonotype was picked up a small number of times. Its antigen is still unknown. This chain joins TRBV7-9 and TRBJ2-3, with D unclear. The sequence derives from a male donor with ankylosing spondylitis. Sequenced input: blood, either unsorted or a sorted T cell fraction (not recorded which). CDR3 amino acids: CASSLVQLNTDTQYF. The CDR3 DNA is TGTGCCAGCAGCTTAGTCCAGCTAAACACAGATACGCAGTATTTT.